This T cell receptor (beta chain) appears in the sequencing data of a study of blood T cell repertoires in COVID-19. The V gene's germline CDR1 is SGHDT and CDR2 YYEEEE. Trimming removed 1 base at V and 0 bases at J, with 13 bases between. There are 16 residues in the CDR3. Only in-frame clones appear in the TCRdb table, and some are missing; sequencing was by immunoSEQ multiplex PCR. This sample has under 200,000 clones, with roughly 84% found just once. The receptor was isolated from a woman aged 60 to 75 who had recovered from COVID-19. Sequenced material: PBMCs or T cells enriched from blood (not recorded which). This rearrangement joins TRBV5-6 to TRBJ1-1, with D tentatively TRBD1 (5 bases). CDR3 sequence (DNA): TGTGCCAGCAGCTTGAGGAGGGGAACTATGAACACTGAAGCTTTCTTT. It yields the protein CASSLRRGTMNTEAFF. The variable domain in full, completed from reference TRBV5-6 and TRBJ1-1, reads DAGVTQSPTHLIKTRGQQVTLRCSPKSGHDTVSWYQQALGQGPQFIFQYYEEEERQRGNFPDRFSGHQFPNYSSELNVNALLLGDSALYLCASSLRRGTMNTEAFFGQGTRLTVV.